Below are 18 T cell receptor beta chains sequenced from a single sample in a study of yellow fever vaccine responses in identical twins. Via MiXCR, TCRdb re-called the RT-PCR reads, giving one row per CDR3 protein. The sample holds about 19,000 distinct CDR3 sequences, under 75% seen once. Sequenced material: T cells from blood (PBMCs), unsorted or a sorted subset (not recorded which), taken before or after yellow fever vaccination (not recorded which). The receptor source for this set is a woman aged 18-29 years who received the yellow fever vaccine.

The CDR3 nucleotides are TGCGCCAGCAGCAAGACTCCGACCGATTACAATGAGCAGTTCTTC. It specifies CASSKTPTDYNEQFF. The chain has TRBV5-1 and TRBJ2-1; no firm D call. This CDR3 is 15 amino acids long. Germline V lookup: CDR1 SGHRS, CDR2 YFSETQ. V lost 4 bases, J lost 4 bases, and 15 bases lay in between.

This clonotype has only a few counts. CDR3 sequence: CASSPRQFSPLSTDTQYF. Written as DNA, the CDR3 is TGTGCCAGCAGCCCCAGGCAGTTTTCCCCACTAAGCACAGATACGCAGTATTTT. This chain uses TRBV7-3 with TRBJ2-3; D uncertain. The CDR3 sequence is 18 residues long. V lost 5 bases to trimming and J lost 0 bases, with 21 bases between them. Germline V gene data show CDR1 as SGHTA and CDR2 as FQGTGA. Supplemented by reference TRBV7-3 and TRBJ2-3, the full variable domain reads GAGVSQTPSNKVTEKGKYVELRCDPISGHTALYWYRQSLGQGPEFLIYFQGTGAADDSGLPNDRFFAVRPEGSVSTLKIQRTERGDSAVYLCASSPRQFSPLSTDTQYFGPGTRLTVL.

In nucleotides, the CDR3 is TGTGCCAGCTCACTGATGTACAATGAGCAGTTCTTC. It specifies CASSLMYNEQFF. The chain carries TRBV18 and TRBJ2-1, with D hard to call. The CDR3 sequence is 12 residues long. V was pared by 4 bases and J by 4 bases, with 5 bases between. Germline assignment: CDR1 KGHSH and CDR2 LQKENI.

The chain carries TRBV20-1 and TRBJ1-5; no clear D. Looked up from germline, CDR1 is DFQATT and CDR2 is SNEGSKA (reference sequence). Trimming removed 3 bases at V and 2 bases at J, with 2 bases between. This CDR3 contains 11 residues. The CDR3, as DNA: TGCAGTGCTAGTGGCAATCAGCCCCAGCATTTT. Its translation is CSASGNQPQHF.

Only a few counts were recorded for this clonotype. The chain is built from TRBV7-2 and TRBJ2-7, with no clear D. Germline V CDR1 and CDR2: SGHTA, FQGNSA. CDR3 length: 12 residues. V lost 5 bases to trimming and J lost 6 bases, with 11 bases between them. The CDR3 spells CASSRPVGEQYF. The CDR3 coding sequence is TGTGCCAGCAGCCGGCCGGTTGGCGAGCAGTACTTC.

There are a few counts of this clonotype. The chain is built from TRBV7-6 and TRBJ1-2, with 9 nucleotides matching TRBD1. The CDR3 length is 18 residues. V was pared by 4 bases and J by 8 bases, with 20 bases of the junction left unmatched. The germline CDR1 and CDR2 sequences are SGHVS and FNYEAQ. The CDR3 sequence: CASSSDPGQGSSVGGYTF. As DNA, the CDR3 is TGTGCCAGCAGCTCAGACCCGGGACAGGGAAGTTCAGTTGGCGGCTACACCTTC.

The chain links TRBV19 to TRBJ2-1; the match to TRBD2 covers 12 bases. Unmatched junction bases numbered 6, after V lost 1 base and J lost 8 bases. Germline V gene data show CDR1 as LNHDA and CDR2 as SQIVND (reference sequence). The length of the CDR3 is 16 residues. CDR3 region: CASSIVETSGSDEQFF. In nucleotides, the CDR3 is TGTGCCAGTAGTATAGTTGAGACTAGCGGGAGTGATGAGCAGTTCTTC. Combining the CDR3 with reference TRBV19 and TRBJ2-1 gives the whole variable domain DGGITQSPKYLFRKEGQNVTLSCEQNLNHDAMYWYRQDPGQGLRLIYYSQIVNDFQKGDIAEGYSVSREKKESFPLTVTSAQKNPTAFYLCASSIVETSGSDEQFFGPGTRLTVL.

The J gene is TRBJ2-2, the V gene TRBV27; possible D gene TRBD1, 6 bases. This CDR3 has 16 amino acids. Germline loops: CDR1 MNHEY, CDR2 SMNVEV (reference sequence). Trimming took 1 base from V and 2 from J, leaving 11 bases between them. The CDR3 spells CASSLWGPGNTGELFF. The CDR3 bases are TGTGCCAGCAGTTTATGGGGGCCCGGAAACACCGGGGAGCTGTTTTTT.

The rearrangement joins TRBV10-1 to TRBJ2-2; D may be TRBD2 (6 bases). This CDR3 has 15 amino acids. Trimming took 0 bases from V and 6 from J, leaving 11 bases between them. Germline CDR1 WNHNN, CDR2 SYGVQD (reference sequence). In DNA, the CDR3 is TGCGCCAGCAGTGAGTCGAGGTCTAGCGCCGGGGAGCTGTTTTTT. Residues: CASSESRSSAGELFF.

The chain uses TRBV29-1 and TRBJ2-2; D not resolved. Germline V gene lookup returns CDR1 SQVTM and CDR2 ANQGSEA. Deletions cut 4 bases from V and 0 bases from J, with 15 bases between. The CDR3 totals 16 residues. The CDR3 here is CSVGSVGWANTGELFF. Here the CDR3 DNA reads TGCAGCGTTGGTTCGGTGGGGTGGGCGAACACCGGGGAGCTGTTTTTT.

This clonotype was observed a few times. A junction boundary mismatches the germline segment, possibly from a read error. The chain employs TRBV4-1 and TRBJ1-5; D remains unclear. The CDR3 loop spans 15 amino acids. CDR1 MGHRA and CDR2 YSYEKL come from the germline V gene. DNA of the CDR3: TGCGCCAGCCGCCAAGGAGTGACCGGCAATCAGCCCCAGCATTTT. Its translation is CASRQGVTGNQPQHF.

The V gene is TRBV29-1, the J gene TRBJ2-7, with 9 bases identical to TRBD1. Trimming took 6 bases from V and 2 from J; bases not matched to a gene: 5. This CDR3 is built from 13 residues. CDR1 SQVTM and CDR2 ANQGSEA come from the germline V gene. The CDR3 coding sequence is TGCAGCGTCATGACAGGGGGGACCTACGAGCAGTACTTC. Its translation is CSVMTGGTYEQYF.

CDR3 amino acids: CASRTTQGRVTEAFF. In nucleotides, the CDR3 is TGTGCCAGCAGAACAACTCAGGGAAGGGTCACTGAAGCTTTCTTT. The chain has TRBV12-3 or TRBV12-4 and TRBJ1-1; a weak D match, TRBD1 (5 bases). This CDR3 spans 15 amino acids. V was pared by 6 bases and J by 4 bases, with 18 bases between.

The chain recombines TRBV23-1 with TRBJ2-2; 12 nucleotides agree with TRBD2. TRBV23-1 qualifies as an ORF whose function is uncertain. The CDR3 sequence is 16 residues long. Losses at the gene ends were 9 bases for V and 7 bases for J; bases not matched to a gene: 12. DNA of the CDR3: TGCGCCAGTCTGACTAGCGGGGGCGCGGAGAGCGGGGAGCTGTTTTTT. Translated: CASLTSGGAESGELFF.

This chain links TRBV20-1 with TRBJ2-5; D is possibly TRBD1 (6 bases). V was cut by 8 bases and J by 5 bases, with 12 bases left in between. The CDR3 totals 11 residues. Germline values: CDR1 DFQATT, CDR2 SNEGSKA (reference sequence). CDR3 residues: CSRQGPETQYF. DNA of the CDR3: TGCAGTCGGCAGGGGCCGGAGACCCAGTACTTC.

The chain carries TRBV10-1 and TRBJ2-2; D unclear. Germline loops: CDR1 WNHNN, CDR2 SYGVQD (reference sequence). The CDR3 is 13 amino acids. The V end was cut by 0 bases, the J end by 6 bases, with 5 bases between. The CDR3 DNA follows: TGCGCCAGCAGTGAGTCGGAACCCGGGGAGCTGTTTTTT. This sequence encodes CASSESEPGELFF.

The V and J genes are TRBV29-1 and TRBJ1-2; maybe TRBD1 (5 bases). The ends were cut back, 1 base at V and 4 bases at J, with 10 bases in the middle. CDR3 length: 13 amino acids. Germline lookup yields CDR1 SQVTM and CDR2 ANQGSEA. This CDR3 is CSVEVLRGYGYTF. The CDR3 DNA follows: TGCAGCGTTGAAGTGCTAAGGGGCTATGGCTACACCTTC.

This clonotype was recorded a few times. V usage is TRBV7-6 and J usage is TRBJ2-3; 9 positions agree with TRBD2. CDR1 and CDR2 from the germline V gene are SGHVS and FNYEAQ. Losses at the gene ends were 1 base for V and 0 bases for J; bases not matched to a gene: 2. This CDR3 region has 16 residues. The CDR3 sequence is CASSLGTSGSTDTQYF. CDR3 nucleotide sequence: TGTGCCAGCAGCTTAGGAACTAGCGGGAGCACAGATACGCAGTATTTT. The whole variable domain, remainder taken from reference TRBV7-6 and TRBJ2-3, is GAGVSQSPRYKVTKRGQDVALRCDPISGHVSLYWYRQALGQGPEFLTYFNYEAQQDKSGLPNDRFSAERPEGSISTLTIQRTEQRDSAMYRCASSLGTSGSTDTQYFGPGTRLTVL.